This TCR beta chain was found in a study of siplizumab effects on memory and regulatory T cells. Per germline, CDR1 SEHNR and CDR2 FQNEAQ (reference sequence). J was trimmed by 5 bases and V by 5 bases; bases with no gene match: 10. The CDR3 consists of 15 residues. The data were produced by immunoSEQ multiplex PCR, yet TCRdb's version contains in-frame clones alone and is incomplete. Of about 120,000 clones listed, roughly 94% are singletons. This receptor was taken from a human donor in good health. What was sequenced was non-Treg CD4+ T cells sorted from blood. This rearrangement joins TRBV7-9 to TRBJ2-7; TRBD2 matches 9 bases. CDR3 bases: TGTGCCAGCAGCCGGGTGGTAGCGGGAGAAGACGAGCAGTACTTC. It yields the protein CASSRVVAGEDEQYF.